The T cell receptor (beta chain) under discussion was sequenced for a study of blood T cell repertoires in COVID-19. For the study at large: Researchers got acute and convalescent COVID-19 samples from the United States, Italy and Spain. PBMCs, B-cell-depleted T cells, or T cells were the source of the cDNA or gDNA that made up the material.

Only in-frame clones appear in the TCRdb table, and some are missing; sequencing was by immunoSEQ multiplex PCR. The sample includes almost 200,000 clones, roughly 83% of them seen just once. Enrolled during active infection, Seattle patients were then followed longitudinally. The germline V and J ends were trimmed by 4 bases and 2 bases, with 9 bases remaining between them. Germline CDR1 SGHRS, CDR2 YFSETQ. The CDR3 consists of 13 residues. The sequencing input was peripheral blood. The sequence was collected from a middle-aged woman with COVID-19, enrolled during active disease. The rearrangement uses TRBV5-1 and TRBJ2-5, with D perhaps TRBD1 (6 bases). The CDR3 loop is CASSKGEQETQYF. In DNA, the CDR3 is TGCGCCAGCAGCAAGGGGGAGCAAGAGACCCAGTACTTC.